A selection of T cell receptor beta chains follows, all from one sample in a study of regulatory T cells in long-lasting Graves disease. TCRdb recomputed calls from the multiplex PCR reads with MiXCR, one row per CDR3 protein. The profile covers about 470,000 distinct CDR3 sequences, with 15% to 20% appearing a single time and less than 15% taken by the ten largest. The sample also formed part of further work on T cells in Graves' hyperthyroidism and ophthalmopathy.

The source was peripheral blood mononuclear cells (PBMCs), collected at new diagnosis, from a patient treated with antithyroid drugs. These receptor sequences come from a man aged 35 to 55 with Graves disease. CDR3s include the opening cysteine and the closing phenylalanine or tryptophan. Each record gives: D gene, J gene, clone size, V gene, CDR3 DNA, CDR3 protein. The D gene is left open where the match is weak. Size values are once, few and many counts, or a class for expanded clones, and some rows have none.

>TRBD2|TRBJ2-1|few|TRBV27
TGTGCCTGCAGTTTATTGTCATGGGGGGGTCAAAACAATGAGCAGTTCTTC
CACSLLSWGGQNNEQFF
>TRBD2|TRBJ2-7|many|TRBV29-1
TGCAGCGCTGTTAGCGGGAAGACCACCTACGAGCAGTACTTC
CSAVSGKTTYEQYF
>.|TRBJ2-5|.|TRBV29-1
TGCAGCGGCCGCGGGTGGCCGGCCGGGGAGACCCAGTACTTC
CSGRGWPAGETQYF
>.|TRBJ1-2|many|TRBV4-1
TGCGCCAGCAGCCAAGACGGAGGGGTTCGCTATGGCTACACCTTC
CASSQDGGVRYGYTF
>.|TRBJ2-3|once|TRBV11-2
TGTGCCAGCAGCTCCCCCCGGCCGAGCACAGATACGCAGTATTTT
CASSSPRPSTDTQYF
>TRBD1|TRBJ1-2|.|TRBV27
TGTGCCAGCAGTTTAGACAGGGGACTATATGGCTACACCTTC
CASSLDRGLYGYTF
>TRBD1|TRBJ2-3|many|TRBV2
TGTGCCAGCAGCCAGATAGGACAGGGGACAGATACGCAGTATTTT
CASSQIGQGTDTQYF
>TRBD1|TRBJ2-3|.|TRBV19
TGTGCCAGTAGTACCGGACAGGGAAGTACGCAGTATTTT
CASSTGQGSTQYF
>.|TRBJ2-7|.|TRBV11-2
TGTGCCAGCAGCTCCGACTCCCTATCGTTTCAGTACTTC
CASSSDSLSFQYF
>.|TRBJ2-3|many|TRBV14
TGTGCCAGCAGCCAACGAGGATTCGATACGCAGTATTTT
CASSQRGFDTQYF
>.|TRBJ1-2|.|TRBV28
TGTGCCAGCAGAGAGACAGGACCGAACTATGGCTACACCTTC
CASRETGPNYGYTF
>.|TRBJ2-5|few|TRBV3-1
TGTGCCAGCAGCCAGAGACAGGTCACGGGGGAGACCCAGTACTTC
CASSQRQVTGETQYF
>TRBD2|TRBJ2-7|many|TRBV28
TGTGCCAGCAGTGTCTCCGGGACTAGCTACCACGAGCAGTACTTC
CASSVSGTSYHEQYF
>TRBD1|TRBJ2-7|many|TRBV2
TGTGCCAGCAGTGGGACTGGGACAGAGCTCTACGAGCAGTACTTC
CASSGTGTELYEQYF
>TRBD2|TRBJ2-1|many|TRBV27
TGTGCCAGCAGTTTAACCCCCCCGCTAGCGGGAACTCCGGGGCAGTTCTTC
CASSLTPPLAGTPGQFF
>.|TRBJ2-7|.|TRBV19
TGTGCCAGTAGTCGGGACCCTACCTCCTACGAGCAGTACTTC
CASSRDPTSYEQYF
>TRBD2|TRBJ2-1|few|TRBV7-9
TGTGCCAGCAGGCCCCCCACTAGCGGACCCTACAATGAGCAGTTCTTC
CASRPPTSGPYNEQFF
>TRBD2|TRBJ2-7|.|TRBV6-2/TRBV6-3
TGTGCCAGCCGGGAGGGGCAGGGAAAGACCTACGAGCAGTACTTC
CASREGQGKTYEQYF
>.|TRBJ2-1|many|TRBV13
TGTGCCAGCAGCTTAATAGGGGGAGGGGGTGAGCAGTTCTTC
CASSLIGGGGEQFF
>.|TRBJ1-5|many|TRBV5-1
TGCGCCAGCAGCAGTGGCAGGGATAAGAACAATCAGCCCCAGCATTTT
CASSSGRDKNNQPQHF
>TRBD1|TRBJ1-4|many|TRBV2
TGTGCCAGCAGGGGGGACAGGAAAGGTCTTTGGGAAAAACTGTTTTTT
CASRGDRKGLWEKLFF
>.|TRBJ2-1|.|TRBV15
TGTGCCACCAGCCGGGACTCATACTACAATGAGCAGTTCTTC
CATSRDSYYNEQFF
>.|TRBJ1-1|many|TRBV19
TGTGCCAGTAGTTTCCTCGGGACTGAAGCTTTCTTT
CASSFLGTEAFF
>.|TRBJ2-1|many|TRBV20-1
TGCAGTCACTTTGGGCAGGCGCCCTTAAAGGCCTACAATGAGCAGTTCTTC
CSHFGQAPLKAYNEQFF
>TRBD2|TRBJ2-1|.|TRBV11-3
TGTGCCAGCAGCTTAGATGGACTAGCGGCAAACAATGAGCAGTTCTTC
CASSLDGLAANNEQFF
>TRBD1|TRBJ2-1|many|TRBV6-2/TRBV6-3
TGTGCCAGCGACAGGGGAAGATACAATGAGCAGTTCTTC
CASDRGRYNEQFF
>TRBD2|TRBJ2-3|many|TRBV20-1
TGCAGTGCTCTACCGGGACTAGCGACAGATACGCAGTATTTT
CSALPGLATDTQYF
>TRBD2|TRBJ2-1|.|TRBV27
TGTGCCAGCAGACGAGCGGGAGGGCCGACTGAGCAGTTCTTC
CASRRAGGPTEQFF
>TRBD1|TRBJ1-5|many|TRBV2
TGTGCCAGCAGTGAATGGAGTCTAAGGACAGGGGTCAATCAGCCCCAGCATTTT
CASSEWSLRTGVNQPQHF
>.|TRBJ1-1|many|TRBV6-1
TGTGCCAGCCGCCCGGGAATGAACACTGAAGCTTTCTTT
CASRPGMNTEAFF
>TRBD1|TRBJ1-1|many|TRBV6-5
TGTGCCAGCAGTTACGGGTCAGGGGGGCTAGGCACTGAAGCTTTCTTT
CASSYGSGGLGTEAFF
>.|TRBJ2-1|.|TRBV20-1
TGCAGTGCTCCCCTAGCGCTGAGCTCCTACAATGAGCAGTTCTTC
CSAPLALSSYNEQFF
>TRBD2|TRBJ2-2|few|TRBV12-3/TRBV12-4
TGTGCCCGCAGTTCGACTAGCGGGAGTGGCGGGGAGCTGTTTTTT
CARSSTSGSGGELFF
>TRBD2|TRBJ2-2|few|TRBV24-1
TGTGCCACCAGTGACCCGGGGGGGGCGCACACCGGGGAGCTGTTTTTT
CATSDPGGAHTGELFF
>.|TRBJ2-6|.|TRBV6-1
TGTGCCAGCACTTCGATCCCCTCTGGGGCCAACGTCCTGACTTTC
CASTSIPSGANVLTF
>.|TRBJ2-7|.|TRBV7-9
TGTGCCAGCAGCTTAGATTCGGGAGCAGGTTACGAGCAGTACTTC
CASSLDSGAGYEQYF
>TRBD2|TRBJ2-1|many|TRBV28
TGTGCCAGCAGTTCCCCCCGGCGGGAGAAGCAGGTCAATGAGCAGTTCTTC
CASSSPRREKQVNEQFF
>.|TRBJ1-3|many|TRBV12-3/TRBV12-4
TGTGCCAGCAGTTTGGAAAGGACAGCTGGAAACACCATATATTTT
CASSLERTAGNTIYF
>.|TRBJ2-1|.|TRBV20-1
TGCAGTGCTACCAGTACCAGCTCCTACAATGAGCAGTTCTTC
CSATSTSSYNEQFF
>.|TRBJ1-2|few|TRBV6-2/TRBV6-3
TGTGCCAGCAGTGCCGTTCGGACAGCTAACTATGGCTACACCTTC
CASSAVRTANYGYTF
>TRBD2|TRBJ2-3|many|TRBV28
TGTGCCAGCAGTTTACCGGGGACTAGCTCTAGAGATACGCAGTATTTT
CASSLPGTSSRDTQYF
>.|TRBJ2-7|many|TRBV6-1
TGTGCCAGCAGTAAGGGTCAGGGGTCCACCTACGAGCAGTACTTC
CASSKGQGSTYEQYF
>.|TRBJ2-1|many|TRBV5-4
TGTGCCAGCAGCTTGAAGTCGTACTACAATGAGCAGTTCTTC
CASSLKSYYNEQFF
>.|TRBJ2-5|few|TRBV12-3/TRBV12-4
TGTGCCAGCAGTTTATTGGGTAAAGAGACCCAGTACTTC
CASSLLGKETQYF
>TRBD2|TRBJ2-2|many|TRBV28
TGTGCCAGCAGCCGTAGCGGGAGCGGCGGGGAGCTGTTTTTT
CASSRSGSGGELFF
>.|TRBJ2-7|many|TRBV27
TGTGCCAGCAGTTTAAGCCTCGGAGCCTCCTACGAGCAGTACTTC
CASSLSLGASYEQYF
>.|TRBJ1-2|.|TRBV4-1
TGCGCCAGCAGCCAACAGGGGTGGAGTGGCTACACCTTC
CASSQQGWSGYTF
>.|TRBJ1-1|few|TRBV14
TGTGCCAGCAGCCGGAGTTCGGGGGCCACTGAAGCTTTCTTT
CASSRSSGATEAFF
>.|TRBJ2-7|many|TRBV3-1
TGTGCCAGCAGCCAAGATTCAAGCGGGTTCTACGAGCAGTACTTC
CASSQDSSGFYEQYF
>.|TRBJ1-1|many|TRBV2
TGTGCCAGCAGTGAAACCCGGACTGTCCCTGAAGCTTTCTTT
CASSETRTVPEAFF
>.|TRBJ2-1|.|TRBV7-2
TGTGCCAGCAGCCTTAGCAGGTTGGGTGAGCAGTTCTTC
CASSLSRLGEQFF
>.|TRBJ2-1|many|TRBV6-2/TRBV6-3
TGTGCCAGCAGTTACTCCTCCGGGGCCCGGGGGCAGTTCTTC
CASSYSSGARGQFF
>.|TRBJ1-2|.|TRBV29-1
TGCAGCGACTTACGAGGGGGGAGCGGGGGATATGGCTACACCTTC
CSDLRGGSGGYGYTF
>TRBD1|TRBJ2-7|.|TRBV19
TGTGCCAGTAGTATAGACACCGGACAGGGTTTCTACGAGCAGTACTTC
CASSIDTGQGFYEQYF
>.|TRBJ2-4|many|TRBV27
TGTGCCAGCACCTCAGGGTATCCCTTAGCCAAAAACATTCAGTACTTC
CASTSGYPLAKNIQYF
>TRBD1|TRBJ1-4|.|TRBV29-1
TGCAGCGTTGGATCCGGGACAGGAGTTAAAAAACTGTTTTTT
CSVGSGTGVKKLFF
>.|TRBJ2-7|many|TRBV28
TGTGCCAGCAGTTTAGACAGGCGGCGGGAGTACGAGCAGTACTTC
CASSLDRRREYEQYF
>TRBD1|TRBJ1-2|few|TRBV3-1
TGTGCCAGCAGCCAAGGACGGACAGGGATCTATGGCTACACCTTC
CASSQGRTGIYGYTF
>TRBD2|TRBJ2-1|.|TRBV20-1
TGCAGTGCTAGAGAAGGGCGCGGGGGAGAGCAGTTCTTC
CSAREGRGGEQFF